Each of the 27 T cell receptor beta chains below was sequenced from the same sample in a study of T-cell memory formation after mild COVID-19 (dated by TCRdb to about 2021). Receptor libraries were prepared by 5' RACE. These reads were obtained on an Illumina NovaSeq 6000. Using fastp trimming at Q25 and MiXCR clonotype assembly, TCRdb reanalyzed the public sequencing data and kept in-frame beta chains. CDR3 protein sequences are deduplicated, and each keeps its most common genes and DNA. Here the sample has tens of thousands of distinct CDR3 sequences; roughly 17% occur a single time. In total, the top ten clones hold 31% of the sample. The sample consisted of PBMCs or a T cell subset sorted from them (not recorded which). These receptors were obtained from an adult woman who had mild COVID-19 (a few samples of this study predate the infection). The sample titles of this study are shuffled in the database, so cell type and time point are left out; the donor was told from shared clones.

This clonotype showed up just a few times. The rearrangement links TRBV10-2 to TRBJ2-7; 10 positions match TRBD1. CDR1 WSHSY and CDR2 SAAADI come from the germline V gene. This CDR3 contains 13 residues. Trimming took 4 bases from V and 3 from J; bases not matched to a gene: 0. CDR3 sequence: CASSGTGGYEQYF. CDR3 DNA sequence: TGCGCCAGCAGTGGGACAGGGGGCTACGAGCAGTACTTC.

The V and J genes are TRBV13 and TRBJ1-6; 9 bases agree with TRBD1. The CDR3 is 15 residues long. CDR1 and CDR2 from the germline V gene are PRHDT and FYEKMQ (reference sequence). The V gene end was trimmed by 7 bases and the J gene end by 7 bases; junction bases not matched to a gene: 8. CDR3 in DNA: TGTGCCAGCACTCCGGGACAGGGTAGGAATTCACCCCTCCACTTT. Its protein product is CASTPGQGRNSPLHF.

J is TRBJ2-1 and V is TRBV6-5; D call uncertain. Germline loops: CDR1 MNHEY, CDR2 SVGAGI. V was cut by 1 base and J by 11 bases, with 6 bases left in between. The CDR3 loop spans 11 amino acids. CDR3 protein: CASSYFDQQFF. DNA for the CDR3: TGTGCCAGCAGTTACTTCGACCAGCAGTTCTTC.

The CDR3 protein is CASSPLSTGSPETQYF. CDR3 DNA: TGCGCCAGCAGCCCCCTTTCGACAGGGAGCCCGGAGACCCAGTACTTC. The chain employs TRBV4-1 and TRBJ2-5; 7 bases are a match to TRBD1. CDR3 length equals 16 residues. CDR1 is MGHRA and CDR2 is YSYEKL in the germline V gene. V was clipped by 4 bases and J by 5 bases; unmatched bases: 13.

The genes are TRBV20-1 and TRBJ2-1; 11 nucleotides line up with TRBD2. V lost 0 bases to trimming and J lost 1 base; unmatched junction nucleotides: 2. Germline V gives CDR1 DFQATT, CDR2 SNEGSKA (reference sequence). CDR3 length: 16 residues. The CDR3 loop is CSARDLAGGSYNEQFF. CDR3 nucleotide sequence: TGCAGTGCTAGAGATCTAGCGGGAGGTTCCTACAATGAGCAGTTCTTC.

This clonotype was recorded a few times. The genes are TRBV9 and TRBJ2-2, with a tentative D call TRBD2 (6 bases). Germline loops: CDR1 SGDLS, CDR2 YYNGEE. V gave up 4 bases and J gave up 6 bases, with 16 bases separating them. The CDR3 consists of 15 residues. CDR3: CASSPRTIGAGELFF. CDR3 coding DNA: TGTGCCAGCAGCCCAAGGACTATCGGGGCCGGGGAGCTGTTTTTT.

This clonotype was observed a handful of times. The rearrangement links TRBV24-1 to TRBJ1-6, with TRBD1 matching over 7 bases. The germline CDR1 and CDR2 sequences are KGHDR and SFDVKD. The CDR3 is 13 residues long. Losses at the gene ends were 7 bases for V and 10 bases for J; bases not matched to a gene: 6. CDR3 residues: CATRKGAGSPLHF. CDR3 nucleotide sequence: TGTGCCACCAGAAAGGGGGCTGGATCACCCCTCCACTTT.

The chain couples TRBV7-9 to TRBJ2-5, with a possible D match to TRBD2 (5 bases). This CDR3 is built from 14 residues. Looked up from germline, CDR1 is SEHNR and CDR2 is FQNEAQ (reference sequence). Between the trimmed V and J ends, which lost 2 bases and 3 bases, there was a span of 10 bases. CDR3 DNA sequence: TGTGCCAGCAGCTTAACTCCTAGCAAAGAGACCCAGTACTTC. Protein: CASSLTPSKETQYF.

This sequence joins TRBV4-3 and TRBJ2-3, with 9 bases lining up with TRBD2. The CDR3 runs to 18 residues. Losses at the gene ends were 1 base for V and 5 bases for J; bases not matched to a gene: 13. From germline, CDR1 is LGHNA and CDR2 YSLEER. This CDR3 is CASSQVGGASGIGDTQYF. The DNA of the CDR3 is TGCGCCAGCAGCCAAGTAGGGGGGGCTAGCGGGATTGGAGATACGCAGTATTTT.

This clonotype was recorded a few times. The gene calls are TRBV7-2 and TRBJ1-2, with D unclear. The CDR3 extends over 12 amino acids. The germline V and J ends were trimmed by 2 bases and 4 bases, with 5 bases remaining between them. Looked up from germline, CDR1 is SGHTA and CDR2 is FQGNSA. Written as DNA, the CDR3 is TGTGCCAGCAGCTTAACGGGCTATGGCTACACCTTC. Translation: CASSLTGYGYTF.

The chain uses TRBV7-9 and TRBJ2-3; tentative D call: TRBD1 (6 bases). The V gene's germline CDR1 is SEHNR and CDR2 FQNEAQ (reference sequence). Trimming removed 2 bases at V and 5 bases at J, with 11 bases between. The CDR3 covers 14 residues. CDR3 coding DNA: TGTGCCAGCAGCTTAAGTCGGACAGTAGATACGCAGTATTTT. This gives the protein CASSLSRTVDTQYF.

Ten or more counts support this clonotype. The chain links TRBV5-1 to TRBJ2-7, with 11 bases identical to TRBD1. In germline, CDR1 is SGHRS, CDR2 YFSETQ. V was pared by 4 bases and J by 3 bases, with 6 bases of the junction left unmatched. The CDR3 is 15 residues long. The CDR3 reads CASSTSGTGGYEQYF. CDR3 bases: TGCGCCAGCAGCACCTCCGGGACAGGGGGCTACGAGCAGTACTTC.

V gene TRBV29-1 combines with J gene TRBJ2-7, with D hard to call. Germline V gene data show CDR1 as SQVTM and CDR2 as ANQGSEA. The CDR3 contains 11 residues. Trimming left V 5 bases short and J 3 bases short, with 8 bases between. CDR3 nucleotides: TGCAGCGTTCGTAAGGACTACGAGCAGTACTTC. It codes for CSVRKDYEQYF.

This chain links TRBV12-3 or TRBV12-4 with TRBJ1-1; D is possibly TRBD1 (5 bases). The CDR3 covers 20 residues. With 3 bases removed from V and 4 bases from J, the gap between germline ends came to 30 bases. Written as DNA, the CDR3 is TGTGCCAGCAGTTTTGCCCCGGTTGGAGGGGACCGCTCTAGGAGCACTGAAGCTTTCTTT. Translating gives CASSFAPVGGDRSRSTEAFF.

This clonotype came up a few times. This chain uses TRBV9 with TRBJ2-2; D call uncertain. The CDR3 extends over 13 amino acids. V lost 4 bases and J 4 bases, leaving 8 bases between the germline ends. Germline assignment: CDR1 SGDLS and CDR2 YYNGEE. For the CDR3, the DNA is TGTGCCAGCAGCCCCTCCGTCACCGGGGAGCTGTTTTTT. The encoded protein is CASSPSVTGELFF. The variable domain in full, with the rest retrieved from reference TRBV9 and TRBJ2-2, is DSGVTQTPKHLITATGQRVTLRCSPRSGDLSVYWYQQSLDQGLQFLIQYYNGEERAKGNILERFSAQQFPDLHSELNLSSLELGDSALYFCASSPSVTGELFFGEGSRLTVL.

This clonotype was seen more than once but under ten times. The chain has TRBV7-9 and TRBJ2-5; 9 bases are shared with TRBD1. The V and J ends lost 4 bases and 4 bases, in that order; junction bases with no gene match: 7. In germline, CDR1 is SEHNR, CDR2 FQNEAQ (reference sequence). The CDR3 consists of 15 residues. The CDR3 nucleotides read TGTGCCAGCAGCTCAACAGGGGGCGCAGGAGAGACCCAGTACTTC. Translation gives CASSSTGGAGETQYF.

The gene calls are TRBV6-5 and TRBJ2-1; D is possibly TRBD2 (6 bases). From germline, CDR1 is MNHEY and CDR2 SVGAGI. Trimming stripped 8 bases from V and 4 bases from J, with 15 bases between. The CDR3 sequence is 14 residues long. The CDR3 loop reads CASGASGGYNEQFF. Here the CDR3 DNA reads TGTGCCAGCGGAGCTAGTGGGGGGTACAATGAGCAGTTCTTC.

This clonotype showed up just a few times. The chain has TRBV6-1 and TRBJ2-3; TRBD2 aligns across 8 bases. With 4 bases clipped from V and 3 bases from J, the junction kept 9 bases outside the gene matches. Germline lookup yields CDR1 MNHNS and CDR2 SASEGT. The CDR3 consists of 16 residues. The CDR3 coding sequence is TGTGCCAGCAGTGTTCCCGCGGGGGGCGGAACAGATACGCAGTATTTT. This encodes CASSVPAGGGTDTQYF.

There are many counts of this clonotype. V and J are TRBV14 and TRBJ2-7; 7 positions match TRBD2. V was clipped by 1 base and J by 4 bases; unmatched bases: 1. The germline gives CDR1 SGHDN, CDR2 FVKESK. This CDR3 is built from 13 residues. The CDR3 DNA follows: TGTGCCAGCAGCCAAGCGGGGGGTTACGAGCAGTACTTC. This codes for CASSQAGGYEQYF. The whole variable domain, filled in from reference TRBV14 and TRBJ2-7, reads EAGVTQFPSHSVIEKGQTVTLRCDPISGHDNLYWYRRVMGKEIKFLLHFVKESKQDESGMPNNRFLAERTGGTYSTLKVQPAELEDSGVYFCASSQAGGYEQYFGPGTRLTVT.

This clonotype appeared a few times. The J gene is TRBJ2-2, the V gene TRBV24-1, with a tentative D call TRBD1 (6 bases). The CDR3 is 17 residues long. CDR1 and CDR2 from the germline V gene are KGHDR and SFDVKD. The V gene lost 4 bases and the J gene lost 1 base, with 15 bases spanning the gap. The CDR3 protein is CATSEPSGHQNTGELFF. In DNA form, the CDR3 reads TGTGCCACCAGTGAGCCATCGGGACACCAGAACACCGGGGAGCTGTTTTTT.

The chain couples TRBV7-9 to TRBJ1-1; no definite D call. Germline V gene data show CDR1 as SEHNR and CDR2 as FQNEAQ (reference sequence). The V end was cut by 5 bases, the J end by 7 bases, with 11 bases between. The CDR3 totals 12 residues. The CDR3 sequence: CASSTRPIEAFF. The CDR3 DNA sequence: TGTGCCAGCAGCACAAGGCCTATTGAAGCTTTCTTT.

The gene calls are TRBV5-1 and TRBJ1-2; D gene ambiguous. Germline V lookup: CDR1 SGHRS, CDR2 YFSETQ. V lost 6 bases and J lost 4, with 16 bases in between. This CDR3 spans 14 amino acids. The CDR3 is CASMGDGGGYGYTF. CDR3 sequence (DNA): TGCGCCAGCATGGGAGACGGAGGTGGCTATGGCTACACCTTC.

In this sample, this clonotype turned up many times. The chain has TRBV29-1 and TRBJ2-7; D remains unclear. Trimming shortened V by 4 bases and J by 4 bases, and 17 bases separated the two germline ends. Germline V gene sequence: CDR1 SQVTM, CDR2 ANQGSEA. The CDR3 runs 14 residues. The CDR3: CSVGGAVSVYEQYF. The CDR3 DNA reads TGCAGCGTTGGCGGTGCAGTGAGTGTGTACGAGCAGTACTTC.

This sequence joins TRBV2 and TRBJ1-1, with 9 nucleotides matching TRBD1. CDR3 size: 13 residues. After removal of 8 bases from V and 6 bases from J, the junction contained 7 bases not matched to a gene. Germline lookup yields CDR1 SNHLY and CDR2 FYNNEI. The CDR3 region is CASEGQGGSEAFF. DNA of the CDR3: TGTGCCAGCGAGGGACAGGGAGGTTCTGAAGCTTTCTTT.

This chain connects TRBV7-9 to TRBJ2-3; 7 bases map to TRBD1. The CDR3 is 15 residues long. From germline, CDR1 is SEHNR and CDR2 FQNEAQ (reference sequence). V was clipped by 3 bases and J by 3 bases; unmatched bases: 6. The CDR3 DNA reads as TGTGCCAGCAGCTTCTCTGGACAGGAAACAGATACGCAGTATTTT. It yields the protein CASSFSGQETDTQYF.

CDR3 bases: TGTGCCAGCAGTCGACCGGGGACAGGGGGTATGAATGAGCAGTTCTTC. Amino acid sequence: CASSRPGTGGMNEQFF. The chain is built from TRBV12-3 or TRBV12-4 and TRBJ2-1; TRBD1 matches at 11 bases. This CDR3 region has 16 residues. V lost 5 bases, J lost 7 bases, and 10 bases stayed unmatched.

The chain employs TRBV12-3 or TRBV12-4 and TRBJ2-3; the D is unclear. The CDR3 is made up of 15 amino acids. Trimming took off 0 bases at V and 0 bases at J, with 7 bases between the two ends. CDR3 coding DNA: TGTGCCAGCAGTTTAGCGGATACTAGCACAGATACGCAGTATTTT. The encoded protein is CASSLADTSTDTQYF.